The 9 T cell receptor beta chains below all came from one sample that was sequenced in a study of cytomegalovirus exposure and HLA in healthy donors. 60 Vbeta and 13 Jbeta primers were used in PCR. The assay was immunoSEQ multiplex PCR, and TCRdb's table has in-frame clones only and misses some. Here the sample spans more than 40,000 clones, more than 45% being singletons. Material for sequencing was PBMCs. These receptors came from a man in his 60s in good health and CMV-seronegative.

CDR3 nucleotide sequence: TGTGCCAGCAGCTTAGCGGGAGACGAGCAGTACTTC. Residues: CASSLAGDEQYF. The chain employs TRBV7-2 and TRBJ2-7; the D gene is possibly TRBD2 (5 bases). Germline V gives CDR1 SGHTA, CDR2 FQGNSA. The CDR3 consists of 12 residues. The germline V and J ends were trimmed by 0 bases and 5 bases, with 5 bases remaining between them.

CDR3 nucleotides: TGTGCCAGCAGTTTCACAGGGGATGGTGGAAACACCATATATTTT. It yields the protein CASSFTGDGGNTIYF. The chain is built from TRBV7-8 and TRBJ1-3, with TRBD1 matching 7 bases. Germline lookup yields CDR1 SGHVS and CDR2 FQNEAQ. The CDR3 is 15 residues long. V dropped 6 bases and J dropped 3; count of bases not matched to a gene: 8.

The CDR3 DNA reads TGTGCCAGCAGTTTAGATACTCGGGAGGGGACCCAGTACTTC. Translated, it gives CASSLDTREGTQYF. The chain recombines TRBV28 with TRBJ2-5; 8 bases agree with TRBD2. CDR1 and CDR2 (germline): MDHEN, SYDVKM. The CDR3 is 14 residues long. The V and J ends lost 2 bases and 7 bases, in that order; junction bases with no gene match: 6.

CDR3: CAITRTSGSYEQYF. The CDR3 DNA is TGTGCCATCACCAGGACTAGCGGGAGCTACGAGCAGTACTTC. The rearrangement links TRBV10-3 to TRBJ2-7, with TRBD2 matching 13 bases. Germline V gene data show CDR1 as ENHRY and CDR2 as SYGVKD. This CDR3 has 14 amino acids. The V segment lost 7 bases and the J segment 3 bases; nucleotides outside the gene matches: 3.

This clone has only a few counts. V is TRBV27 and J is TRBJ2-3; 9 nucleotides align to TRBD2. The CDR3 contains 14 residues. Germline V gene sequence: CDR1 MNHEY, CDR2 SMNVEV (reference sequence). V was clipped by 3 bases and J by 5 bases; unmatched bases: 3. Here the CDR3 reads CASSLTAGGDTQYF. CDR3 DNA sequence: TGTGCCAGCAGTTTGACAGCGGGAGGAGATACGCAGTATTTT.

The rearrangement links TRBV7-2 to TRBJ2-7; 14 bases match TRBD2. This CDR3 region has 16 residues. J lost 6 bases, V lost 3 bases, and 7 bases had no gene match. Germline V lookup: CDR1 SGHTA, CDR2 FQGNSA. The CDR3: CASSLAGTSGSFEQYF. The CDR3 DNA sequence: TGTGCCAGCAGCTTGGCCGGGACTAGCGGGAGTTTCGAGCAGTACTTC.

This clone was seen more than once but under ten times. The chain recombines TRBV18 with TRBJ2-2; D possibly corresponds to TRBD1 (5 bases). The CDR3 spans 14 residues. Germline V gene data show CDR1 as KGHSH and CDR2 as LQKENI. The ends were cut back, 3 bases at V and 2 bases at J, with 7 bases in the middle. The CDR3 coding sequence is TGTGCCAGCTCACCGGACACAAACACCGGGGAGCTGTTTTTT. This translates into CASSPDTNTGELFF.

J is TRBJ2-1 and V is TRBV29-1; 10 positions agree with TRBD2. V lost 4 bases, J lost 5 bases, and 8 bases stayed unmatched. Germline V lookup: CDR1 SQVTM, CDR2 ANQGSEA. The CDR3 spans 15 residues. CDR3 DNA sequence: TGCAGCGTTGGGACTAGCGGAGGGGCAAACAATGAGCAGTTCTTC. Protein sequence: CSVGTSGGANNEQFF.

The chain carries TRBV28 and TRBJ1-3; D might be TRBD1 (6 bases). Germline-derived CDR1 and CDR2 are MDHEN and SYDVKM. V lost 7 bases and J 8 bases, leaving 15 bases between the germline ends. This CDR3 comprises 13 residues. CDR3 sequence reads: CASIQAGEYTIYF. The CDR3 nucleotides read TGTGCCAGCATCCAGGCAGGGGAATACACCATATATTTT.